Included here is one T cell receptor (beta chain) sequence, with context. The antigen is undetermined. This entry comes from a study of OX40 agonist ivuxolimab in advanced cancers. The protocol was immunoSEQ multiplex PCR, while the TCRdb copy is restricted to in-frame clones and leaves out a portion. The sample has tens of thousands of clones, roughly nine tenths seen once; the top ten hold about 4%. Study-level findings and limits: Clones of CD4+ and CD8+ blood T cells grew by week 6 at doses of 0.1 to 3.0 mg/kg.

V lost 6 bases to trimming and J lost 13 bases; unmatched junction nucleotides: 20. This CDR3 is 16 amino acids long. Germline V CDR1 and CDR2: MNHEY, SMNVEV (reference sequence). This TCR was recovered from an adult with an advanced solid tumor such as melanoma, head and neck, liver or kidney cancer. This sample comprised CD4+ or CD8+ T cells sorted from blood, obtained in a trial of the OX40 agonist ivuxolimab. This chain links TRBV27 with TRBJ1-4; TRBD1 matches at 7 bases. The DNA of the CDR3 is TGTGCCAGCAGCTTCGATACCGGGACAGCGGAGATTAGACTGTTTTTT. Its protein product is CASSFDTGTAEIRLFF.